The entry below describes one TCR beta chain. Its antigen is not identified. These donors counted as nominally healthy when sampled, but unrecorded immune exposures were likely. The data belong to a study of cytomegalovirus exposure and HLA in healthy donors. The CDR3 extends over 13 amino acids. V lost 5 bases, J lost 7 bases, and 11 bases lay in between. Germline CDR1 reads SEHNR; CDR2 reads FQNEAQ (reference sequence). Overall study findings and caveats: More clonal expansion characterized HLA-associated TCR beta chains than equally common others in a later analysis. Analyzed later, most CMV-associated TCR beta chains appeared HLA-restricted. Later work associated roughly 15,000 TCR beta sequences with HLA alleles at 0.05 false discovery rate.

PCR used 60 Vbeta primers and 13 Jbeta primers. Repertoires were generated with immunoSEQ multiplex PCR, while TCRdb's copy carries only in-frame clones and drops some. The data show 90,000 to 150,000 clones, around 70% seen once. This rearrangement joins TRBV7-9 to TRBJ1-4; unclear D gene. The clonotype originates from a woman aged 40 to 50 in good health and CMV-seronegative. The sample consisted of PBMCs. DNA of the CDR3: TGTGCCAGCAGCCCGGTCGCAGGTGAAAAACTGTTTTTT. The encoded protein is CASSPVAGEKLFF.